Listed below are T cell receptor beta chains from one sample, sequenced in a study of T-cell memory formation after mild COVID-19. Using its own MiXCR run on the 5' RACE reads, TCRdb lists one record per CDR3 protein. This sample carries some 330,000 distinct CDR3 sequences, 21% of them seen once, and the ten largest clones take approximately 12%. Material for sequencing was PBMCs or a T cell subset sorted from them (not recorded which). The receptor source for this set is an adult woman who had mild COVID-19 (a few samples of this study predate the infection). Cell type and time point are not known. CDR3s include the opening cysteine and the closing phenylalanine or tryptophan. The D gene is left open where the match is weak. Size is omitted from some rows. Given values are once, few, many or a class for expanded clones.

abundance	len	d_gene	v_gene	j_gene	CDR3nt	CDR3aa
few	14	TRBD2	TRBV5-6	TRBJ2-3	TGTGCCAGCAGCGGCGGGAGGGCCACAGATACGCAGTATTTT	CASSGGRATDTQYF
few	18	TRBD2	TRBV25-1	TRBJ2-5	TGTGCCAGCAGCCCCAGGAACCCCGGACTAGCGGGGCAAGAGACCCAGTACTTC	CASSPRNPGLAGQETQYF
few	15	TRBD1	TRBV6-5	TRBJ2-7	TGTGCCAGCAGTTACTCGGGACAGGGTTACTACGAGCAGTACTTC	CASSYSGQGYYEQYF
NA	13	TRBD2	TRBV6-5	TRBJ2-1	TGTGCCAGCAGTTCGCTCCGGGAGGCCGAGCAGTTCTTC	CASSSLREAEQFF
few	16	TRBD1	TRBV12-5	TRBJ2-3	TGTGCTAGTGGTGAGGACAGGGTGCTTTTCACAGATACGCAGTATTTT	CASGEDRVLFTDTQYF
few	12	NA	TRBV6-5	TRBJ1-2	TGTGCCAGCAGTTACTCGAAGGGTGGCTACACCTTC	CASSYSKGGYTF
NA	12	TRBD2	TRBV20-1	TRBJ2-1	TGCAGTGCTAGGACTAGCGGGCTTGAGCAGTTCTTC	CSARTSGLEQFF
NA	12	TRBD1	TRBV7-2	TRBJ1-5	TGTGCCAGCAGCTCCCAGGGGGGGCCCCAGCATTTT	CASSSQGGPQHF
many	14	NA	TRBV27	TRBJ2-6	TGTGCCAGCAGTTCCCTCTCTGGGGCCAACGTCCTGACTTTC	CASSSLSGANVLTF
few	19	TRBD1	TRBV12-3/TRBV12-4	TRBJ2-3	TGTGCCAGCAGTTTATTTAGGACAGGGCTTGCGTCTGATACAGATACGCAGTATTTT	CASSLFRTGLASDTDTQYF
few	15	TRBD1	TRBV15	TRBJ2-7	TGTGCCACCAGCAGAGATAGGGGACAGGGTTACGAGCAGTACTTC	CATSRDRGQGYEQYF
NA	16	NA	TRBV12-3/TRBV12-4	TRBJ1-3	TGTGCCAGCAGTTTATTCTCCGCAGGCTCTGGAAACACCATATATTTT	CASSLFSAGSGNTIYF
NA	16	TRBD2	TRBV20-1	TRBJ2-5	TGCAGTGCTAGTGTACTAGCGGGTCCTCTCCAAGAGACCCAGTACTTC	CSASVLAGPLQETQYF
NA	12	NA	TRBV5-1	TRBJ2-1	TGCGCCAGCAGCTACGGGGACAATGAGCAGTTCTTC	CASSYGDNEQFF
NA	16	NA	TRBV7-2	TRBJ2-1	TGTGCCAGCAGCCCGGGATGGGCAGGGCCAGACAATGAGCAGTTCTTC	CASSPGWAGPDNEQFF
NA	12	NA	TRBV4-2	TRBJ2-7	TGTGCCAGCAGCCATCCCTACGAGGAGCAGTACTTC	CASSHPYEEQYF
many	15	NA	TRBV5-1	TRBJ1-2	TGCGCCAGCAGGCCGTCTCCGGGACAATTCTATGGCTACACCTTC	CASRPSPGQFYGYTF
few	18	TRBD2	TRBV6-5	TRBJ2-2	TGTGCCAGCAGTTTCCTCACTAGCGGGAGCCCAAACACCGGGGAGCTGTTTTTT	CASSFLTSGSPNTGELFF
many	13	NA	TRBV7-9	TRBJ2-7	TGTGCCAGCAGCTTAGAGGGGGCCTACGAGCAGTACTTC	CASSLEGAYEQYF
NA	14	NA	TRBV5-1	TRBJ1-1	TGCGCCAGCAGCTTTACGGCAGGCGCCCCCGAAGCTTTCTTT	CASSFTAGAPEAFF
many	13	NA	TRBV2	TRBJ2-7	TGTGCCAGCAGTGAAGTAATGATCTACGAGCAGTACTTC	CASSEVMIYEQYF
NA	14	NA	TRBV18	TRBJ2-7	TGTGCCAGCTCCACGAACGGGGGGCTTGGCGAGCAGTACTTC	CASSTNGGLGEQYF
few	16	TRBD2	TRBV7-6	TRBJ2-3	TGTGCCAGCAGCCACCGGACTAGCGGGAGCACAGATACGCAGTATTTT	CASSHRTSGSTDTQYF
few	12	NA	TRBV12-5	TRBJ2-7	TGTGCTAGTGGTTTGGGCAGGGACGAGCAGTACTTC	CASGLGRDEQYF
few	13	NA	TRBV6-5	TRBJ1-1	TGTGCCAGCAGAGAGGGCCTCTTCACTGAAGCTTTCTTT	CASREGLFTEAFF
few	16	NA	TRBV7-9	TRBJ2-3	TGTGCCAGCAGGGGGAAACGGGGTCCCACCACAGATACGCAGTATTTT	CASRGKRGPTTDTQYF
few	15	NA	TRBV4-1	TRBJ2-1	TGCGCCAGCAGCCAAGATGCCCCGACGGTCGATGAGCAGTTCTTC	CASSQDAPTVDEQFF
few	16	NA	TRBV11-1	TRBJ2-1	TGTGCCAGCAGTCCCCCCGGGCTCGAGGGCGGGGATGAGCAGTTCTTC	CASSPPGLEGGDEQFF
NA	13	TRBD1	TRBV2	TRBJ1-2	TGTGCCAGCCGGGGGACAGCAAACTATGGCTACACCTTC	CASRGTANYGYTF
many	14	TRBD2	TRBV7-2	TRBJ2-5	TGTGCCAGCAGCTTAGGACTAGCTGTGGAGACCCAGTACTTC	CASSLGLAVETQYF
few	15	TRBD1	TRBV5-1	TRBJ2-3	TGCGCCAGCAGCTTGGGACAGGGGAATGGATATACGCAGTATTTT	CASSLGQGNGYTQYF
many	15	TRBD2	TRBV7-8	TRBJ2-1	TGTGCCAGCAGCTCCAGCGGGGGGCTCTACAATGAGCAGTTCTTC	CASSSSGGLYNEQFF
few	14	TRBD1	TRBV7-2	TRBJ1-1	TGTGCCAGCAGCTACAGGGGTTCGAACACTGAAGCTTTCTTT	CASSYRGSNTEAFF
NA	12	NA	TRBV11-2	TRBJ2-7	TGTGCCAGCAGCTTCCTTAAGTACGAGCAGTACTTC	CASSFLKYEQYF
NA	15	TRBD2	TRBV12-3/TRBV12-4	TRBJ2-1	TGTGCCAGCAGTTTTGGGACTAGCCTAATCAATGAGCAGTTCTTC	CASSFGTSLINEQFF
few	14	NA	TRBV18	TRBJ2-7	TGTGCCAGCTCACCAGGGGGGGCCGGTTACGAGCAGTACTTC	CASSPGGAGYEQYF
few	16	TRBD2	TRBV20-1	TRBJ2-5	TGCAGTGCTAGGGAGGGAAGCGGGAGGGCCGGGGAGACCCAGTACTTC	CSAREGSGRAGETQYF